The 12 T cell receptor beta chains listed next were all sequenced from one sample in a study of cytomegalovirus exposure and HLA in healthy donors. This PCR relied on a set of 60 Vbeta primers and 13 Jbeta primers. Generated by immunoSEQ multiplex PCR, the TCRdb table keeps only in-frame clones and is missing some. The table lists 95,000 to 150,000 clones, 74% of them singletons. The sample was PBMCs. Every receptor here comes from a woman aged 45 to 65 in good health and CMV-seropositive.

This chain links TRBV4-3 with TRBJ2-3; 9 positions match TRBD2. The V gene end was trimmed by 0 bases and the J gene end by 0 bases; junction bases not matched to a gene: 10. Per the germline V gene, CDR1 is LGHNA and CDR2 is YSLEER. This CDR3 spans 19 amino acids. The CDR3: CASSQDFVAGASSTDTQYF. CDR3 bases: TGCGCCAGCAGCCAAGATTTTGTAGCGGGGGCCTCTAGCACAGATACGCAGTATTTT.

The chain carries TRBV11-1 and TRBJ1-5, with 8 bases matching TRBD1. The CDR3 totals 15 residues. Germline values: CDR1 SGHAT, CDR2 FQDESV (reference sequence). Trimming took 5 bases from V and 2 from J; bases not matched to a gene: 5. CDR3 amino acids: CASSLDRGGNQPQHF. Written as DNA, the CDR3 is TGTGCCAGCAGCCTTGACAGGGGTGGCAATCAGCCCCAGCATTTT.

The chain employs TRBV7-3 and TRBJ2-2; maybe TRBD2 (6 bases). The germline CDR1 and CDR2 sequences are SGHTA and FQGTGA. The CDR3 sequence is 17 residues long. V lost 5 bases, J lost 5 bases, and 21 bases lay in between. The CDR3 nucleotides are TGTGCCAGCAGCCAAGCAGCTTCCAGGGCGGGGACCGGGGAGCTGTTTTTT. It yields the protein CASSQAASRAGTGELFF.

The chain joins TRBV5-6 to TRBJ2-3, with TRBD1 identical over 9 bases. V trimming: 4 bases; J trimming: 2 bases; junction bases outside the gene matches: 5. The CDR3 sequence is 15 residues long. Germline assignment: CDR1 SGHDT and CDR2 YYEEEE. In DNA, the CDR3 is TGTGCCAGCAGCCAGGGACAGGGATACACAGATACGCAGTATTTT. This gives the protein CASSQGQGYTDTQYF.

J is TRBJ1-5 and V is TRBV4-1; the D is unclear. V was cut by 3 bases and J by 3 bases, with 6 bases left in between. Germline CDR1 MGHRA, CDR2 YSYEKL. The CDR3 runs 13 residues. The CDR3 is CASSQAFNQPQHF. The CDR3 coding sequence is TGCGCCAGCAGCCAGGCATTCAATCAGCCCCAGCATTTT.

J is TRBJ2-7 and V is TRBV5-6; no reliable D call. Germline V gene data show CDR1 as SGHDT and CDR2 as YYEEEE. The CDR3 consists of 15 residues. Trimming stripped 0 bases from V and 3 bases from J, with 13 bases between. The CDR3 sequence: CASSLGSSALYEQYF. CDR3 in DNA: TGTGCCAGCAGCTTGGGAAGTTCAGCGCTCTACGAGCAGTACTTC.

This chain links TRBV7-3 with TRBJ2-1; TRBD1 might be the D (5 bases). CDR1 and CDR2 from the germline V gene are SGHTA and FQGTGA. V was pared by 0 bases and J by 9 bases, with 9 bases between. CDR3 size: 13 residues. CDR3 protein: CASSLTRAAEQFF. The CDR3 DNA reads TGTGCCAGCAGCTTAACCAGGGCTGCTGAGCAGTTCTTC.

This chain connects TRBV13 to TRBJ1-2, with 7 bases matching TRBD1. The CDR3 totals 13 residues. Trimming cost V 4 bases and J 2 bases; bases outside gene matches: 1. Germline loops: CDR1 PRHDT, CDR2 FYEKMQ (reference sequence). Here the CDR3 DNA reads TGTGCCAGCAGCTCGACAGGGAACTATGGCTACACCTTC. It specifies CASSSTGNYGYTF.

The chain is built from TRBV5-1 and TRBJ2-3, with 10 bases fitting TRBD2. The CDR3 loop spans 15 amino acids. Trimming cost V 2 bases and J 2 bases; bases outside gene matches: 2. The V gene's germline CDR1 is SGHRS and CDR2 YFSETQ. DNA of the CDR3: TGCGCCAGCAGCTTCACTAGCGGGGACACAGATACGCAGTATTTT. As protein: CASSFTSGDTDTQYF.

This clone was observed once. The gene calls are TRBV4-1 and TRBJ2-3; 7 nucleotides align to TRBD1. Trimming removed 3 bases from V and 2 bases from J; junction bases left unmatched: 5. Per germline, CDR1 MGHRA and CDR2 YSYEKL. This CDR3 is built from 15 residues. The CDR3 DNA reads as TGCGCCAGCAGCCAGACAGGGTTCCCCACAGATACGCAGTATTTT. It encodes CASSQTGFPTDTQYF.

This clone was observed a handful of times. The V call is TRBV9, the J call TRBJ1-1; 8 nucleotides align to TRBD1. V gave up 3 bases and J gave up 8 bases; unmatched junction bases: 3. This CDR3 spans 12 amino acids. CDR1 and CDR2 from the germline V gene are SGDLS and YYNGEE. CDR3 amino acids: CASSARTGEAFF. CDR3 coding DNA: TGTGCCAGCAGCGCCCGGACAGGGGAAGCTTTCTTT.

CDR3 sequence reads: CASSSDLGLAVHF. The CDR3 nucleotides read TGTGCCAGCAGCTCAGATCTCGGTTTAGCGGTCCACTTT. The genes are TRBV7-2 and TRBJ1-6; D remains ambiguous. V lost 4 bases, J lost 17 bases, and 18 bases lay in between. This CDR3 spans 13 amino acids. The germline gives CDR1 SGHTA, CDR2 FQGNSA.